Below, one T cell receptor beta chain is given with its context. The sample belongs to a study of blood T cell repertoires in COVID-19. Sequencing used immunoSEQ multiplex PCR; TCRdb keeps in-frame clones, though not all of them. The data hold about 260,000 clones, with 88% observed a single time. Trimming took 2 bases from V and 4 from J; bases not matched to a gene: 4. Germline CDR1 is LNHDA and CDR2 is SQIVND (reference sequence). The length of the CDR3 is 14 residues. The sequencing sample was made of peripheral blood. V is TRBV19 and J is TRBJ1-1; TRBD1 matches 7 bases. The origin of this receptor is a woman aged 70-85 years with COVID-19, enrolled during active disease. In nucleotides, the CDR3 is TGTGCCAGTAGTATACAGGGGGAAGGCACTGAAGCTTTCTTT. It translates to CASSIQGEGTEAFF. The entire variable domain, with the rest obtained from reference TRBV19 and TRBJ1-1, is as follows: DGGITQSPKYLFRKEGQNVTLSCEQNLNHDAMYWYRQDPGQGLRLIYYSQIVNDFQKGDIAEGYSVSREKKESFPLTVTSAQKNPTAFYLCASSIQGEGTEAFFGQGTRLTVV.